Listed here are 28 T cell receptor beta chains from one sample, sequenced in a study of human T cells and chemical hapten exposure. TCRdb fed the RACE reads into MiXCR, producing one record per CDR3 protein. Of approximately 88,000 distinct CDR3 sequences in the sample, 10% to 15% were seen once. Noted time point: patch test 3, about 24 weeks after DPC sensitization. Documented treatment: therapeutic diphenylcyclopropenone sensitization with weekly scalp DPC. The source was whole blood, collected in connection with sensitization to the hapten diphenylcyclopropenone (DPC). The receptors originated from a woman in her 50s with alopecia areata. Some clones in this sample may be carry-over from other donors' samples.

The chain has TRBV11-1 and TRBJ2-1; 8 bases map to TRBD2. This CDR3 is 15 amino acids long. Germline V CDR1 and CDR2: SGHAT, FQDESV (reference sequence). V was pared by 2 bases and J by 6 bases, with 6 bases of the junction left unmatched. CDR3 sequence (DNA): TGTGCCAGCAGCTTATTAGCGGGAATTTTCAATGAGCAGTTCTTC. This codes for CASSLLAGIFNEQFF.

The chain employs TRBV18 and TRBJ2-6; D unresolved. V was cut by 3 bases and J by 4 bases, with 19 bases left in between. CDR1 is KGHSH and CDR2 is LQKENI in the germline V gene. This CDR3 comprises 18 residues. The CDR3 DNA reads TGTGCCAGCTCACCTCTCCCCCTTGACGGGCTCGGGGCCAACGTCCTGACTTTC. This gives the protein CASSPLPLDGLGANVLTF.

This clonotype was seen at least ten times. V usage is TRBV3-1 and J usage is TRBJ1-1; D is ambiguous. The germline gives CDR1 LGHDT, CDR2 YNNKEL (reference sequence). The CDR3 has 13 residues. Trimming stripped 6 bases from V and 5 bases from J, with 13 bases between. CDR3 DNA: TGTGCCAGCAGGTTGGGCCTTCTGACTGAAGCTTTCTTT. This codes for CASRLGLLTEAFF.

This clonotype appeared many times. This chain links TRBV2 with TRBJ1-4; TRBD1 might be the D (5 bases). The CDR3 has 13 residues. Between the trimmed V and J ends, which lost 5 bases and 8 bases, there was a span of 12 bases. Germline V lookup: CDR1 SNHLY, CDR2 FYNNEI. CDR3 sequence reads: CASSTGQPEKLFF. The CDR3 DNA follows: TGTGCCAGCAGTACCGGACAACCAGAAAAACTGTTTTTT.

The CDR3 sequence is CASSPPGRTEAFF. The CDR3 nucleotides read TGTGCCAGCAGTCCCCCGGGCAGGACTGAAGCTTTCTTT. The rearrangement joins TRBV28 to TRBJ1-1; D call uncertain. Trimming removed 5 bases from V and 5 bases from J, with 12 bases in between. CDR1 is MDHEN, CDR2 SYDVKM, per germline. This CDR3 comprises 13 residues.

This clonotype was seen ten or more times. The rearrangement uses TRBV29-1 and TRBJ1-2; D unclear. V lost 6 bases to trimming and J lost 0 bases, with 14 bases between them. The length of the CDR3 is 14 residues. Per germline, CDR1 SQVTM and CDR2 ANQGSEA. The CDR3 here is CSVPDTRANYGYTF. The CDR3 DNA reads TGCAGCGTCCCCGACACCAGAGCTAACTATGGCTACACCTTC.

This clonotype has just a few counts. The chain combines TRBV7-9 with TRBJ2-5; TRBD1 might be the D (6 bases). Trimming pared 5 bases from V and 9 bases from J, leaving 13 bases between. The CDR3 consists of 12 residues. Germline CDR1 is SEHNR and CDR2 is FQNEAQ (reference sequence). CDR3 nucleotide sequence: TGTGCCAGCAGCGTGGGGGCCTGGTCCCAGTACTTC. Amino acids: CASSVGAWSQYF. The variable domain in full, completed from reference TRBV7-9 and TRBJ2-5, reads DTGVSQNPRHKITKRGQNVTFRCDPISEHNRLYWYRQTLGQGPEFLTYFQNEAQLEKSRLLSDRFSAERPKGSFSTLEIQRTEQGDSAMYLCASSVGAWSQYFGPGTRLLVL.

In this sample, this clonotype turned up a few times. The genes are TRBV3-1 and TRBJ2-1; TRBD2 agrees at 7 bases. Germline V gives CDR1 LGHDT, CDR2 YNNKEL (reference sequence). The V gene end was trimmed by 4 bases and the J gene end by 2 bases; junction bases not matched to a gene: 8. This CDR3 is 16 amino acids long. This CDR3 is CASSLPLAETYNEQFF. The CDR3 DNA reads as TGTGCCAGCAGCCTCCCTCTAGCGGAGACCTACAATGAGCAGTTCTTC.

As DNA, the CDR3 is TGTGCCAGCACCGAGCCCGGGACTACCGCCCCGGCGTATTTT. Amino acids: CASTEPGTTAPAYF. This sequence joins TRBV7-3 and TRBJ2-3; 7 bases align to TRBD2. Trimming took 7 bases from V and 14 from J; bases not matched to a gene: 18. The germline gives CDR1 SGHTA, CDR2 FQGTGA. The CDR3 is made up of 14 amino acids.

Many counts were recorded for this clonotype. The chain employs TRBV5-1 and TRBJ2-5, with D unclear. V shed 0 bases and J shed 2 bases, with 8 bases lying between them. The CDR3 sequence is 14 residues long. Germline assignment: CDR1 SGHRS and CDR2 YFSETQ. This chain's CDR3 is CASSLVDVQETQYF. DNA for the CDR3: TGCGCCAGCAGCTTGGTTGACGTTCAAGAGACCCAGTACTTC.

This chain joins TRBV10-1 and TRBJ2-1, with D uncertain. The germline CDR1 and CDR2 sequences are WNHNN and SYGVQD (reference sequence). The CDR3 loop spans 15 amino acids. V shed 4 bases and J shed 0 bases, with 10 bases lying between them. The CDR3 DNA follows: TGCGCCAGCAGTGGACACTTGAGCTCCTACAATGAGCAGTTCTTC. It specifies CASSGHLSSYNEQFF.

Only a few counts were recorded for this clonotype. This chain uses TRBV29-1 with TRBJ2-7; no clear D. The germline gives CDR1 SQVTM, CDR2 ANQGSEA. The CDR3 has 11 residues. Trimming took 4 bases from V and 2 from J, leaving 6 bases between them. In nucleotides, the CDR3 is TGCAGCGTTGGAGATACCTACGAGCAGTACTTC. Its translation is CSVGDTYEQYF.

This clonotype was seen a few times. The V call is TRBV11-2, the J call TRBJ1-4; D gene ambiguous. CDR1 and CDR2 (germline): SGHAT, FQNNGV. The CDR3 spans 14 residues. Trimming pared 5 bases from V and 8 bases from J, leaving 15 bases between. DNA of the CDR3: TGTGCCAGCAGCCCTATCGCCGGGAGGGAAAAACTGTTTTTT. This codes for CASSPIAGREKLFF.

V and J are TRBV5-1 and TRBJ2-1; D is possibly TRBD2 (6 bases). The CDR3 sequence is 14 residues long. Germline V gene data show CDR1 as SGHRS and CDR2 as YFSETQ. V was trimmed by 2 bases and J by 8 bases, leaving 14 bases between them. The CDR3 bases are TGCGCCAGCAGCTTTACCGGGAGTAGCGATGAGCAGTTCTTC. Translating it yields CASSFTGSSDEQFF. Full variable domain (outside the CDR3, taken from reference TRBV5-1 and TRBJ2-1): KAGVTQTPRYLIKTRGQQVTLSCSPISGHRSVSWYQQTPGQGLQFLFEYFSETQRNKGNFPGRFSGRQFSNSRSEMNVSTLELGDSALYLCASSFTGSSDEQFFGPGTRLTVL.

The CDR3 coding sequence is TGTGCCAGCAGTTTACCCCACGGAGGAGGCAACATTCAGTACTTC. Translating it yields CASSLPHGGGNIQYF. The rearrangement links TRBV28 to TRBJ2-4; perhaps TRBD2 as D (5 bases). There are 15 residues in the CDR3. The ends were cut back, 2 bases at V and 7 bases at J, with 15 bases in the middle. Germline V gene sequence: CDR1 MDHEN, CDR2 SYDVKM.

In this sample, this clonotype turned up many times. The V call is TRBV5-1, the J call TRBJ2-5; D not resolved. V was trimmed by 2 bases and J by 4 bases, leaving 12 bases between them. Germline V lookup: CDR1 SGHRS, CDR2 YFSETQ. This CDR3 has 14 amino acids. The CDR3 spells CASSLKGRAETQYF. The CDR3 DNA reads TGCGCCAGCAGCTTAAAGGGTAGGGCAGAGACCCAGTACTTC.

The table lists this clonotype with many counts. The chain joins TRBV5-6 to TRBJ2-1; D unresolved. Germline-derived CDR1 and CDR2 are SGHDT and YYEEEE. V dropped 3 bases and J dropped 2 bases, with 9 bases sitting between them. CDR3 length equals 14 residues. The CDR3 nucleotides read TGTGCCAGCAGCTCCGGACCCGCCTACAATGAGCAGTTCTTC. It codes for CASSSGPAYNEQFF.

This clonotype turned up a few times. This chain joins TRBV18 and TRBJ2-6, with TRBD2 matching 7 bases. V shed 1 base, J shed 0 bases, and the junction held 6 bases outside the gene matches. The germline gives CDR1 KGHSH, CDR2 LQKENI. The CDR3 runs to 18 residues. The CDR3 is CASSPQGLQSSGANVLTF. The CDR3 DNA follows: TGTGCCAGCTCACCACAGGGACTACAGAGCTCTGGGGCCAACGTCCTGACTTTC.

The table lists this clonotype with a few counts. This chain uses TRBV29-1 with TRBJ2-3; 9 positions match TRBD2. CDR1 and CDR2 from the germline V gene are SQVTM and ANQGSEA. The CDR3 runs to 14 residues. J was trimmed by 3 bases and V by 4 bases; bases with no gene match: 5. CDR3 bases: TGCAGCGTTGTCCTAGCGGGATTGACAGATACGCAGTATTTT. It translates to CSVVLAGLTDTQYF.

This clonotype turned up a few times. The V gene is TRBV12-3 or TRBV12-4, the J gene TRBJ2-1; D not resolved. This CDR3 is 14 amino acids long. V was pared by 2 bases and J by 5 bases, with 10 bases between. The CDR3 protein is CASSLWQVNNEQFF. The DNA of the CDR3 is TGTGCCAGCAGTTTATGGCAGGTGAACAATGAGCAGTTCTTC.

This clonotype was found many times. The CDR3 loop reads CAWALGTTATGELFF. The CDR3 nucleotides are TGTGCCTGGGCCTTGGGGACTACCGCCACCGGGGAGCTGTTTTTT. The rearrangement links TRBV30 to TRBJ2-2; 7 positions match TRBD2. The CDR3 covers 15 residues. Germline assignment: CDR1 GTSNPN and CDR2 SVGIG (reference sequence). V was pared by 5 bases and J by 4 bases, with 10 bases of the junction left unmatched.

The CDR3 sequence: CATSDFTGGPLGEQFF. The CDR3, as DNA: TGTGCCACCAGTGATTTCACGGGAGGGCCTCTGGGTGAGCAGTTCTTC. The J gene is TRBJ2-1, the V gene TRBV24-1; 8 bases align to TRBD2. The CDR3 is 16 amino acids. J was trimmed by 9 bases and V by 1 base; bases with no gene match: 10. CDR1 is KGHDR and CDR2 is SFDVKD in the germline V gene.

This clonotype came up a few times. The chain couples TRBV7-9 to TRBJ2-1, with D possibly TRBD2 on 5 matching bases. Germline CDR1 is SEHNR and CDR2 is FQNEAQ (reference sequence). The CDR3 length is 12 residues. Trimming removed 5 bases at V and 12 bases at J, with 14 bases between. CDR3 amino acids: CASSREGVGQFF. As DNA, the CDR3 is TGTGCCAGCAGCCGAGAGGGAGTTGGGCAGTTCTTC.

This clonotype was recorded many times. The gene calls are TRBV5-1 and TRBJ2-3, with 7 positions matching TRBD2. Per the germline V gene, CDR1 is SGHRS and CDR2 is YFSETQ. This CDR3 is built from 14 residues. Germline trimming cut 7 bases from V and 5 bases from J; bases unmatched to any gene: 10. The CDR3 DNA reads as TGCGCCAGCCGTTTTCAGCGGGGAAGAGATACGCAGTATTTT. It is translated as CASRFQRGRDTQYF. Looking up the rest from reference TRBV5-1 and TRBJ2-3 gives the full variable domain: KAGVTQTPRYLIKTRGQQVTLSCSPISGHRSVSWYQQTPGQGLQFLFEYFSETQRNKGNFPGRFSGRQFSNSRSEMNVSTLELGDSALYLCASRFQRGRDTQYFGPGTRLTVL.

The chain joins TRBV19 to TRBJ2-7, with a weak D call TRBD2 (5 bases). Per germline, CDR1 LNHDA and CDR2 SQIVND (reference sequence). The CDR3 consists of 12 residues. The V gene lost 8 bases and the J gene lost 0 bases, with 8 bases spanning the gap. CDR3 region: CASEGLSYEQYF. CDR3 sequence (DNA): TGTGCCAGTGAGGGCCTCTCCTACGAGCAGTACTTC.

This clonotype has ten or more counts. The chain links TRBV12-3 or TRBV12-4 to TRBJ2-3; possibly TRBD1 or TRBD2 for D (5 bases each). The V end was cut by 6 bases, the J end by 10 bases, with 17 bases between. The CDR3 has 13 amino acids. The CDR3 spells CASRTGTSGAQYF. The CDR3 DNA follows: TGTGCCAGCAGGACCGGGACGTCGGGTGCGCAGTATTTT.

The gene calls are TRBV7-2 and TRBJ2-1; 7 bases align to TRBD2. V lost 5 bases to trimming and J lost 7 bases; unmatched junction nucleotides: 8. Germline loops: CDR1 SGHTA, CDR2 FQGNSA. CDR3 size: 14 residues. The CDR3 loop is CASSPLLAWNEQFF. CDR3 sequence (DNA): TGTGCCAGCAGCCCGCTACTAGCGTGGAATGAGCAGTTCTTC.

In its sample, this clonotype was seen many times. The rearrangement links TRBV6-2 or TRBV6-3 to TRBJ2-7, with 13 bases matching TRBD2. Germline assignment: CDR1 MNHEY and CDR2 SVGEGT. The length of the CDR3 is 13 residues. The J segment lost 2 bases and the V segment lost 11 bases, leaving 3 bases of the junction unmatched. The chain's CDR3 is CAVTSGRAYEQYF. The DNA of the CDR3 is TGTGCCGTCACTAGCGGGAGGGCCTACGAGCAGTACTTC.